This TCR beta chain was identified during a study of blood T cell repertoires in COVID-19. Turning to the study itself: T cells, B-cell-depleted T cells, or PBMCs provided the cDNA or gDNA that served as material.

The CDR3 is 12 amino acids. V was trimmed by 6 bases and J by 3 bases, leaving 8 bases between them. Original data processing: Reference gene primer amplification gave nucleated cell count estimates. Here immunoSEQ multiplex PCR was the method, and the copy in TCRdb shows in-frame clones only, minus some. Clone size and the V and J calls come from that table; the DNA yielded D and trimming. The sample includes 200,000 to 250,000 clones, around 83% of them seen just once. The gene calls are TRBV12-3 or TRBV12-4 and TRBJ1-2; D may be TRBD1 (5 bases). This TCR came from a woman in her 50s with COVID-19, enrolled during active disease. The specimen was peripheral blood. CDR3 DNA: TGTGCCAGCAGCCACAGGTACTATGGCTACACCTTC. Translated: CASSHRYYGYTF.